This is a list of T cell receptor beta chains from one sample in a study of blood T cell repertoires in COVID-19. Assay used: immunoSEQ multiplex PCR; TCRdb lists only in-frame clones, some missing. The sample holds nearly 250,000 clones, 75% to 90% seen once. The material sequenced was PBMCs or T cells enriched from blood (not recorded which). The receptors derive from a man in his forties or fifties who had been exposed to COVID-19. Each CDR3 is given without its conserved first and last residue.

v_call | cdr3_aa
TRBV7-3 | ASSLTGSSGYNEQF
TRBV7-3 | ASSPELAGGIDTQY
TRBV6-2/TRBV6-3 | ASSYGQNQPQH
TRBV9 | ASSVGQPYSGNTIY
TRBV21-1 | ASSKVASGRKNIQY
TRBV25-1 | ASSDRTGVTEAF
TRBV7-3 | ASSSATSGGFTDTQY
TRBV30 | AWRVTGGYGYT
TRBV24-1 | ATSDLRTGGYT
TRBV9 | ASSIGTGINQPQH
TRBV28 | ASSFLTGTGGKLF
TRBV30 | AWSSVWPLTDTQY